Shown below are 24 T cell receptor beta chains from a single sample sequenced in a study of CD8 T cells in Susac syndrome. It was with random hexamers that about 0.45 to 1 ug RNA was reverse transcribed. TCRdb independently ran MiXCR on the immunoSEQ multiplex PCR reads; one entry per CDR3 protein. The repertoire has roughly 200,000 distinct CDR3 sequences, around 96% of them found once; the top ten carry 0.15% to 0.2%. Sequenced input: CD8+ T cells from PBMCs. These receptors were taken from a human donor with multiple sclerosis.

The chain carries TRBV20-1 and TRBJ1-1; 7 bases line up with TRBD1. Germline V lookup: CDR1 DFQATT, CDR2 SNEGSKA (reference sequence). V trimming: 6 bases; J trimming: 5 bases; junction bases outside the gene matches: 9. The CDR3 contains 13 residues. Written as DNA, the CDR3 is TGCAGTGCCAGGGGGGGAGTCTGGACTGAAGCTTTCTTT. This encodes CSARGGVWTEAFF.

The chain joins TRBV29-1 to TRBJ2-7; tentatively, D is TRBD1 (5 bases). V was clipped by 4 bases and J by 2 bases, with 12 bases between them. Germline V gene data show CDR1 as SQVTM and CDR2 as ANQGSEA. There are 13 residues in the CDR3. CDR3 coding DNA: TGCAGCGTTGCCGGCAGGGAAGCCTACGAGCAGTACTTC. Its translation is CSVAGREAYEQYF.

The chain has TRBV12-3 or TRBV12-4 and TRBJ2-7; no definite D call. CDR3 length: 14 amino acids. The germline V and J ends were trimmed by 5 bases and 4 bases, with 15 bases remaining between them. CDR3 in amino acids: CASSNLAVAYEQYF. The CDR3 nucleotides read TGTGCCAGCAGTAACCTCGCAGTTGCGTACGAGCAGTACTTC.

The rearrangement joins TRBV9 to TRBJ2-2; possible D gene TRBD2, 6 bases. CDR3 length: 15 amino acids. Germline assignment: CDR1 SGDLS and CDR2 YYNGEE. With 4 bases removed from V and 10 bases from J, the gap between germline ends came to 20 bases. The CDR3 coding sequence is TGTGCCAGCAGCCCGGCGGGACTGTCCGTGGAGGAGCTGTTTTTT. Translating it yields CASSPAGLSVEELFF.

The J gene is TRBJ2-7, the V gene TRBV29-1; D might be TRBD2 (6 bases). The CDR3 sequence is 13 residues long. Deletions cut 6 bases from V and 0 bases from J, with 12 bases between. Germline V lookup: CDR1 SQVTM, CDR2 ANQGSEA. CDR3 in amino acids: CSVPAGSSYEQYF. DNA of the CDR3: TGCAGCGTCCCAGCCGGGAGCTCCTACGAGCAGTACTTC.

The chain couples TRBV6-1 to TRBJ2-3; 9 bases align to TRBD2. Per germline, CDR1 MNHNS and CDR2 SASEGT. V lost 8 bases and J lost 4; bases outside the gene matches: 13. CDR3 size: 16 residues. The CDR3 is CASAFASGDRSDTQYF. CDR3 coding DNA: TGTGCCAGCGCTTTCGCTAGCGGGGATAGGTCAGATACGCAGTATTTT.

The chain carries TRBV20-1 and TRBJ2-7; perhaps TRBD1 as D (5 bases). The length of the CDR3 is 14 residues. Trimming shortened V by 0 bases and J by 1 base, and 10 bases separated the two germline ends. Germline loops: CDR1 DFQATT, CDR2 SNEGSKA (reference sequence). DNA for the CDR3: TGCAGTGCTAGAGATCTACAGGTTTCCTACGAGCAGTACTTC. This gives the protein CSARDLQVSYEQYF.

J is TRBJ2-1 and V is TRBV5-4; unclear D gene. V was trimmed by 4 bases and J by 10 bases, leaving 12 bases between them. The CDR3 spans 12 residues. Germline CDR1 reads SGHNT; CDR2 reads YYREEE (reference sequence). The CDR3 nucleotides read TGTGCCAGCAGCGGAAGCCCCGGAGAGCAGTTCTTC. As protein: CASSGSPGEQFF.

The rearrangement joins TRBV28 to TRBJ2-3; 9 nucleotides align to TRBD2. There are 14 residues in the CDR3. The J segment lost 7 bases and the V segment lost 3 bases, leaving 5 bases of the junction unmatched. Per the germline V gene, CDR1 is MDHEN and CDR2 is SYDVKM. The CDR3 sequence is CASSLSSGVNTQYF. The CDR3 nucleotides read TGTGCCAGCAGTTTGTCTAGCGGGGTCAATACGCAGTATTTT.

In DNA form, the CDR3 reads TGTGCCAGCTATCGCGGAGATACGCAGTATTTT. Amino acid sequence: CASYRGDTQYF. The rearrangement uses TRBV27 and TRBJ2-3; the D is unclear. The CDR3 extends over 11 amino acids. V was shortened by 8 bases and J by 5 bases, with 8 bases between the two germline ends. The germline gives CDR1 MNHEY, CDR2 SMNVEV (reference sequence).

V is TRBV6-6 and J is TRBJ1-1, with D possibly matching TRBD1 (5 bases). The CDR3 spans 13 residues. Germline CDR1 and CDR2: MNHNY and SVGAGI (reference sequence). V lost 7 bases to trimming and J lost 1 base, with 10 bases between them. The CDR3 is CASTGAWNTEAFF. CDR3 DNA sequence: TGTGCCAGCACCGGGGCGTGGAACACTGAAGCTTTCTTT.

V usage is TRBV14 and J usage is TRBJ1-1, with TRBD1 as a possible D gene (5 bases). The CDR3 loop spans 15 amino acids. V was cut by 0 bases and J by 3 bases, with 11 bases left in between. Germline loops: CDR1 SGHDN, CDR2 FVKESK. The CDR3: CASSQDGSRDTEAFF. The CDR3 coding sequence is TGTGCCAGCAGCCAAGATGGGTCCAGGGACACTGAAGCTTTCTTT.

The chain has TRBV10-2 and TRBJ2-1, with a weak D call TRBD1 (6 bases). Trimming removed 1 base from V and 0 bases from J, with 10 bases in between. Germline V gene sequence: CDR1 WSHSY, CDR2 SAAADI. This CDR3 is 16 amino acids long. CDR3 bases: TGCGCCAGCAGTGAGTTGGACAGTCCCTCCTACAATGAGCAGTTCTTC. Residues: CASSELDSPSYNEQFF.

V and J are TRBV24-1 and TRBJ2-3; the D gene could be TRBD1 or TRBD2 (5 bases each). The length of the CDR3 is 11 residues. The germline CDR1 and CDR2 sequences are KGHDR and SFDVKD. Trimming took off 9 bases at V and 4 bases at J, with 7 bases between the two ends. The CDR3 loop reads CATGTPDTQYF. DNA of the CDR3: TGTGCCACCGGGACCCCAGATACGCAGTATTTT.

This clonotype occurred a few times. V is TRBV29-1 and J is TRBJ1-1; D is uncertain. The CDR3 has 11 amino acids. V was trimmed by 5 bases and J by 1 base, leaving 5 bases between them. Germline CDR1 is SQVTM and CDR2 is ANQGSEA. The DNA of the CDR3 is TGCAGCGTTCATGCGAACACTGAAGCTTTCTTT. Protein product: CSVHANTEAFF.

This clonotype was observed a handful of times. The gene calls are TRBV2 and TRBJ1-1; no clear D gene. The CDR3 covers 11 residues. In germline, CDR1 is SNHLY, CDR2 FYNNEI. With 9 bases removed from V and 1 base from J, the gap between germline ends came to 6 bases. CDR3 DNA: TGTGCCAGTGTAGGGAACACTGAAGCTTTCTTT. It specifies CASVGNTEAFF.

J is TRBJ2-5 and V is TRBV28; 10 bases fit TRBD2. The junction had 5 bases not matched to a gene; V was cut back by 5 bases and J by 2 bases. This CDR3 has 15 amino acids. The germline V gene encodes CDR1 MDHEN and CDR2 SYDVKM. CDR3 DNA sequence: TGTGCCAGCAGTCCCGGGACTAGCGTTCAAGAGACCCAGTACTTC. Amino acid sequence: CASSPGTSVQETQYF.

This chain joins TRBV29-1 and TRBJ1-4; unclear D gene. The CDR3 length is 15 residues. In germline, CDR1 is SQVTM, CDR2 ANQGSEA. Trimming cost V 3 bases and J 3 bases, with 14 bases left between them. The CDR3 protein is CSVEGTTEANEKLFF. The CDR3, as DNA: TGCAGCGTTGAGGGAACGACGGAGGCTAATGAAAAACTGTTTTTT.

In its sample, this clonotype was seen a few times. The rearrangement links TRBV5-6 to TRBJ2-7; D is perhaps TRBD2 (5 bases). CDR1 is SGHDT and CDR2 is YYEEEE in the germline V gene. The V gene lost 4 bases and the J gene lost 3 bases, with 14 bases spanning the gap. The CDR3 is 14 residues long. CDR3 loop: CASSATGINYEQYF. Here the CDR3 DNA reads TGTGCCAGCAGCGCCACGGGGATCAACTACGAGCAGTACTTC.

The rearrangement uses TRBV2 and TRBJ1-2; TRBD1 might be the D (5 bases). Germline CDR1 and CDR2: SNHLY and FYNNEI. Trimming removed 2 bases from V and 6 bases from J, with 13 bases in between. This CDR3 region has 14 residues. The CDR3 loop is CASSEFTGADGYTF. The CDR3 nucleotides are TGTGCCAGCAGTGAATTTACCGGGGCGGATGGCTACACCTTC. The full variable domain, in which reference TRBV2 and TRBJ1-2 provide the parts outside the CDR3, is EPEVTQTPSHQVTQMGQEVILRCVPISNHLYFYWYRQILGQKVEFLVSFYNNEISEKSEIFDDQFSVERPDGSNFTLKIRSTKLEDSAMYFCASSEFTGADGYTFGSGTRLTVV.

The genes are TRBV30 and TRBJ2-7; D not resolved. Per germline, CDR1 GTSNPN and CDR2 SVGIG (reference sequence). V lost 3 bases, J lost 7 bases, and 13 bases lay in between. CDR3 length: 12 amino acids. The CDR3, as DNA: TGTGCCTGGAGGACCCCTTCCAGTGAGCAGTACTTC. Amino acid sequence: CAWRTPSSEQYF.

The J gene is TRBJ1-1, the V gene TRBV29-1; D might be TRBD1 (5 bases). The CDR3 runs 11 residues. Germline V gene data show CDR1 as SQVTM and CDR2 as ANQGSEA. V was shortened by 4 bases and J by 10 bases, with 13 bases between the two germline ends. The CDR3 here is CSVATPRGAFF. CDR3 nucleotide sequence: TGCAGCGTTGCCACTCCGAGGGGAGCTTTCTTT.

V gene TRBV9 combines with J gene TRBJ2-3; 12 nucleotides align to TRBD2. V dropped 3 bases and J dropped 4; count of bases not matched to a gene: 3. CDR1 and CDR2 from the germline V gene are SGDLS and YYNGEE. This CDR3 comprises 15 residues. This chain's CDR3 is CASSDPSGRADTQYF. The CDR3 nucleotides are TGTGCCAGCAGCGACCCTAGCGGGAGGGCAGATACGCAGTATTTT.

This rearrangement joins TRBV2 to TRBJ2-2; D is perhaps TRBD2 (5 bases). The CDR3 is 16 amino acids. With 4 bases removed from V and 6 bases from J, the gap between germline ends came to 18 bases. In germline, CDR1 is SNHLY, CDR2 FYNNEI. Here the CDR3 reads CASSAVLVSLPGELFF. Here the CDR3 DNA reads TGTGCCAGCAGTGCGGTACTAGTCTCCCTGCCCGGGGAGCTGTTTTTT.